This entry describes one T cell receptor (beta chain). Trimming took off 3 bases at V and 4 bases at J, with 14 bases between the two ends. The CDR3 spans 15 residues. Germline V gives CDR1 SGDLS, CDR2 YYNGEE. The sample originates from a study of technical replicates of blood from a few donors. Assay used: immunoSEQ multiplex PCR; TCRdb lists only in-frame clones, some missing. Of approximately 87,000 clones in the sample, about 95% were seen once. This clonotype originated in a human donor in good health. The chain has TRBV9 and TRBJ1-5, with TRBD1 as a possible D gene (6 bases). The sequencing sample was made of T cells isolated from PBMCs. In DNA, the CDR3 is TGTGCCAGCAGCGAGAGCGACAGGTTGAATCAGCCCCAGCATTTT. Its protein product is CASSESDRLNQPQHF.